Reported below is one TCR beta chain. This sample stems from a study of regulatory T cells in long-lasting Graves disease. iRepertoire HTBI primers and Arm-PCR of CDR3 regions built TCR beta libraries. TCRdb ran MiXCR on the multiplex PCR reads and lists one entry per CDR3 protein. This table has approximately 690,000 distinct CDR3 sequences, 30% appearing once. V was clipped by 2 bases and J by 6 bases, with 8 bases between them. The CDR3 is 13 amino acids. Germline V gene sequence: CDR1 KGHSH, CDR2 LQKENI. Described time point: persistent/refractory GD, antithyroid drugs over 5 years with positive TRAb. Following extraction of RNA from PBMCs, that RNA was used to make the TCR library.

The rearrangement uses TRBV18 and TRBJ1-3; D not certain. This sequence was found in a female donor with Graves disease. This sample comprised peripheral blood mononuclear cells (PBMCs), obtained when the disease was refractory, from a patient treated with antithyroid drugs. The CDR3 loop reads CASSPDLINTIYF. The DNA of the CDR3 is TGTGCCAGCTCACCAGATCTTATAAACACCATATATTTT.